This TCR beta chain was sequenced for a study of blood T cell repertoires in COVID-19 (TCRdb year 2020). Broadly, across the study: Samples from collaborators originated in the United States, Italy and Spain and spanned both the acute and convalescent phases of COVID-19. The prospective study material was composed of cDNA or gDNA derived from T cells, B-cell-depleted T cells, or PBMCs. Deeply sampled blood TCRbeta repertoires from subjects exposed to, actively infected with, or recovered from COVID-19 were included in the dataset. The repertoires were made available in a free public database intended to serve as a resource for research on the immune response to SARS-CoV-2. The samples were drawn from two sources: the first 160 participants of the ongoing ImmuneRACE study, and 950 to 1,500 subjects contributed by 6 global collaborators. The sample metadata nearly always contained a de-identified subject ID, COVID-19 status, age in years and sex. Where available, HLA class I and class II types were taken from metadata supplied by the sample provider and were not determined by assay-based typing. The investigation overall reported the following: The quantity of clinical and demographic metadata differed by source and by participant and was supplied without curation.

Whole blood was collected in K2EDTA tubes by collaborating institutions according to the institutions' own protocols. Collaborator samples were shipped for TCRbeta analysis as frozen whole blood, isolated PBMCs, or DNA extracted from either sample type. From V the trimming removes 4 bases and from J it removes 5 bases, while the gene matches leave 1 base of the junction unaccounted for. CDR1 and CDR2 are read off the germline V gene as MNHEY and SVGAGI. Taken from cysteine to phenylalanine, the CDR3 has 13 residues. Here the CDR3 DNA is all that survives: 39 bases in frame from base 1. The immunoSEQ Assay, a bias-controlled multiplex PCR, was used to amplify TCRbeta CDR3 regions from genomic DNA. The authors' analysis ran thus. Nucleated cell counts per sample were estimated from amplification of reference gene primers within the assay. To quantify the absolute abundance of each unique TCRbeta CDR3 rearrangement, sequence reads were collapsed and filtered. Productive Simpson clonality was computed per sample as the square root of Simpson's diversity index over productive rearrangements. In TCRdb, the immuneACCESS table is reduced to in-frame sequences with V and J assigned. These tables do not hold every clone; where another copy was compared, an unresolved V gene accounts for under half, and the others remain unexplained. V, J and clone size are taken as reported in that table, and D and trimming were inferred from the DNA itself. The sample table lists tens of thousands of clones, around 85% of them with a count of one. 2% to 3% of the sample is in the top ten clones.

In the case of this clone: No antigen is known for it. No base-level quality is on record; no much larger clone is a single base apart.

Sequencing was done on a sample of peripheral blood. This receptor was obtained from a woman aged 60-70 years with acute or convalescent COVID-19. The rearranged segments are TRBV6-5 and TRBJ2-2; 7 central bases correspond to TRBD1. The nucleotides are TGTGCCAGCAGTTTACAGGGGACCGGGGAGCTGTTTTTT. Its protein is CASSLQGTGELFF.